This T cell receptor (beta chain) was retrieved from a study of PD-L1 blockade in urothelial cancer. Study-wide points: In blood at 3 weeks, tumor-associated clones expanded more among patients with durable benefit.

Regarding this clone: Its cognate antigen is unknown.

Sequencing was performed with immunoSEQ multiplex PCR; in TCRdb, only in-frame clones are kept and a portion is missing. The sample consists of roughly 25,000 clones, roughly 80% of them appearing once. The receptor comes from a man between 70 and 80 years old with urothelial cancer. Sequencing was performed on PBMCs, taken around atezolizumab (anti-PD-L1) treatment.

CDR3 region: CASSQDVAAGGNEQFF. For the CDR3, the DNA is TGTGCCAGCAGCCAAGACGTGGCGGCCGGGGGTAATGAGCAGTTCTTC. The J gene is TRBJ2-1, the V gene TRBV4-2; a weak D match, TRBD2 (6 bases). The CDR3 totals 16 residues. Germline lookup yields CDR1 LGHNA and CDR2 YNFKEQ. With 0 bases removed from V and 7 bases from J, the gap between germline ends came to 16 bases.